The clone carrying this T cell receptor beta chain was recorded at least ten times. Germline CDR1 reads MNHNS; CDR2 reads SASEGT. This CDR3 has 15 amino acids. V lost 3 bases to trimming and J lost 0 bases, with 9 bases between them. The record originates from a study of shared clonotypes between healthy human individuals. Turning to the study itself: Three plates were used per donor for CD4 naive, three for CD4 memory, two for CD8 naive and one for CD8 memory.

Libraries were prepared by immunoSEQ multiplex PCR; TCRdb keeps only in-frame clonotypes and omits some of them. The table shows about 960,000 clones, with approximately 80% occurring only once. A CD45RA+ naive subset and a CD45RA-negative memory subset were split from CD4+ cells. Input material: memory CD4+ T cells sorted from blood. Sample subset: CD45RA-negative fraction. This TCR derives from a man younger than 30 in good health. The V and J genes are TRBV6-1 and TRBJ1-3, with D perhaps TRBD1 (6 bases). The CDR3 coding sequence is TGTGCCAGCAGTGAGACAGGCAACTCTGGAAACACCATATATTTT. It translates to CASSETGNSGNTIYF.